The 16 T cell receptor beta chains listed next were all sequenced from one sample in a study of metastatic and nonmetastatic thyroid tumors. TCRdb reprocessed the PCR reads via MiXCR. The sample consists of about 16,000 clones, roughly a quarter of them appearing once. There were no patients who had received any treatment before thyroid surgery. The sample consisted of tumor tissue. These TCRs come from a female donor with papillary thyroid cancer or a benign thyroid nodule (not recorded which). Some clones in this sample may be carry-over from other donors' samples.

As regards this clone: One junction end does not reproduce the germline sequence, and a read error may be involved. The chain uses TRBV28 and TRBJ2-7, with a possible D match to TRBD2 (6 bases). CDR1 MDHEN and CDR2 SYDVKM come from the germline V gene. The CDR3 runs 13 residues. The CDR3 DNA is TGTGCCAGCAGTTTACTTCCGGACTACGAGCAATACTTC. It yields the protein CASSLLPDYEQYF.

The gene calls are TRBV6-4 and TRBJ2-1; TRBD1 is a possible D gene (6 bases). There are 13 residues in the CDR3. CDR1 MRHNA and CDR2 SNTAGT come from the germline V gene. The ends were cut back, 2 bases at V and 6 bases at J, with 8 bases in the middle. The DNA of the CDR3 is TGTGCCAGCAGTGACGGGACACCCAATGAGCAGTTCTTC. Protein: CASSDGTPNEQFF.

This clone was counted between two and nine times. The chain combines TRBV9 with TRBJ2-5, with 10 nucleotides matching TRBD2. After removal of 4 bases from V and 7 bases from J, the junction contained 22 bases not matched to a gene. CDR3 size: 19 residues. The germline CDR1 and CDR2 sequences are SGDLS and YYNGEE. The DNA for the CDR3 is TGTGCCAGCAGCCCACAGACTAGCGGGCGTAGTCCAGACATAGTGACCCAGTACTTC. Encoded protein: CASSPQTSGRSPDIVTQYF.

The chain carries TRBV4-3 and TRBJ2-2; 8 bases agree with TRBD2. The germline V gene has CDR1 LGHNA and CDR2 YSLEER. Losses at the gene ends were 0 bases for V and 5 bases for J; bases not matched to a gene: 2. This CDR3 spans 15 amino acids. CDR3 loop: CASSQDGTRTGELFF. The CDR3, as DNA: TGCGCCAGCAGCCAAGACGGGACTAGGACCGGGGAGCTGTTTTTT.

The genes are TRBV2 and TRBJ2-3, with TRBD2 matching 10 bases. V shed 7 bases, J shed 8 bases, and the junction held 15 bases outside the gene matches. Germline assignment: CDR1 SNHLY and CDR2 FYNNEI. The CDR3 is made up of 16 amino acids. CDR3: CASTLVLAGRGGTQYF. In nucleotides, the CDR3 is TGTGCCAGCACCCTCGTACTAGCGGGAAGGGGAGGTACGCAGTATTTT.

The table lists this clone with many counts. Other DNA sequences in this specimen translate into the identical CDR3. V gene TRBV5-4 combines with J gene TRBJ2-5; TRBD2 is a possible D gene (6 bases). V lost 5 bases and J 0 bases, leaving 14 bases between the germline ends. CDR3 length equals 15 residues. Germline V CDR1 and CDR2: SGHNT, YYREEE (reference sequence). Here the CDR3 DNA reads TGTGCCAGCAGAGATAAAGCGGGCAACCAAGAGACCCAGTACTTC. Amino acids: CASRDKAGNQETQYF.

This clone was seen ten or more times. V is TRBV27 and J is TRBJ2-1; 9 bases map to TRBD2. The germline gives CDR1 MNHEY, CDR2 SMNVEV (reference sequence). The CDR3 loop spans 17 amino acids. Unmatched junction bases numbered 14, after V lost 2 bases and J lost 9 bases. CDR3 sequence: CASSLISGRSLKSEQFF. CDR3 coding DNA: TGTGCCAGCAGTTTAATCAGCGGGAGGTCTCTTAAGAGTGAGCAGTTCTTC.

This clone was recorded a few times. The gene calls are TRBV12-3 or TRBV12-4 and TRBJ1-6; no firm D call. The CDR3 length is 13 residues. Trimming removed 5 bases from V and 3 bases from J, with 5 bases in between. The CDR3 loop reads CASSRDYNSPLHF. CDR3 in DNA: TGTGCCAGCAGTCGGGACTATAATTCACCCCTCCACTTT.

This clone was picked up a small number of times. The chain uses TRBV28 and TRBJ2-3; 13 positions match TRBD2. The CDR3 contains 16 residues. Looked up from germline, CDR1 is MDHEN and CDR2 is SYDVKM. V lost 6 bases, J lost 0 bases, and 3 bases stayed unmatched. Here the CDR3 DNA reads TGTGCCAGCAGAACTAGCGGGAGGGCTAGCACAGATACGCAGTATTTT. Amino acids: CASRTSGRASTDTQYF.

This clone was detected only a few times. J is TRBJ2-7 and V is TRBV20-1, with 14 bases matching TRBD2. J was trimmed by 7 bases and V by 3 bases; bases with no gene match: 5. This CDR3 contains 14 residues. Germline CDR1 and CDR2: DFQATT and SNEGSKA (reference sequence). The CDR3 DNA reads as TGCAGTGCTAGGGGACTAGCGGGAGCATCTGAGCAGTACTTC. Protein sequence: CSARGLAGASEQYF.

This clone was counted many times. Other DNA sequences in the same sample also yield this CDR3. V gene TRBV18 combines with J gene TRBJ2-7; D is uncertain. Trimming removed 3 bases at V and 3 bases at J, with 9 bases between. CDR3 length: 13 residues. Germline CDR1 KGHSH, CDR2 LQKENI. CDR3 protein: CASSPAADYEQYF. The DNA of the CDR3 is TGTGCCAGCTCACCGGCGGCGGACTACGAGCAGTACTTC.

The gene calls are TRBV20-1 and TRBJ1-2; D unclear. The CDR3 spans 13 residues. The germline gives CDR1 DFQATT, CDR2 SNEGSKA (reference sequence). The CDR3 loop reads CSNSQQRHYGYTF. The CDR3 region has the DNA TGCAGCAACTCACAACAGAGGCACTATGGCTACACCTTC.

This clone was observed at least ten times. The chain combines TRBV5-1 with TRBJ2-1; TRBD2 aligns across 10 bases. The V and J ends lost 5 bases and 8 bases, in that order; junction bases with no gene match: 4. The germline CDR1 and CDR2 sequences are SGHRS and YFSETQ. This CDR3 has 13 residues. CDR3 in DNA: TGCGCCAGCAGACTAGCGGGAATGTATGAGCAGTTCTTC. This codes for CASRLAGMYEQFF.

Many counts were recorded for this clone. This chain connects TRBV5-1 to TRBJ2-5; weak D call: TRBD2 (6 bases). V was trimmed by 0 bases and J by 1 base, leaving 10 bases between them. Germline values: CDR1 SGHRS, CDR2 YFSETQ. CDR3 length: 15 residues. The CDR3: CASSLGTTSQETQYF. In DNA form, the CDR3 reads TGCGCCAGCAGCTTGGGGACTACCTCCCAAGAGACCCAGTACTTC.

V gene TRBV6-5 combines with J gene TRBJ1-6; D is unresolved. The germline V and J ends were trimmed by 4 bases and 9 bases, with 10 bases remaining between them. The CDR3 covers 13 residues. Germline values: CDR1 MNHEY, CDR2 SVGAGI. CDR3 sequence: CASSLTVRSPLHF. Written as DNA, the CDR3 is TGTGCCAGCAGTTTAACAGTTCGTTCACCCCTCCACTTT.

This clone was counted between two and nine times. The rearrangement joins TRBV20-1 to TRBJ2-7; D gene unclear. This CDR3 region has 15 residues. Germline V lookup: CDR1 DFQATT, CDR2 SNEGSKA (reference sequence). V was clipped by 0 bases and J by 0 bases, with 12 bases between them. This chain's CDR3 is CSARDGRLSSYEQYF. The CDR3 DNA reads as TGCAGTGCTAGAGACGGACGCCTAAGCTCCTACGAGCAGTACTTC.